Below, 11 T cell receptor beta chains from the same sample are listed, as sequenced in a study of blood T cell repertoires in COVID-19. The repertoire was sequenced with immunoSEQ multiplex PCR; TCRdb's copy has only in-frame clones and lacks some. The repertoire holds about 440,000 clones, with roughly 89% as singletons. Input material: peripheral blood. The receptors originated from a woman in her 30s with acute or convalescent COVID-19.

This sequence joins TRBV6-5 and TRBJ2-1; 10 bases align to TRBD2. The CDR3 runs 15 residues. Germline CDR1 and CDR2: MNHEY and SVGAGI. Trimming took 3 bases from V and 9 from J; bases not matched to a gene: 8. The CDR3 loop reads CASSYFSGGSGEQFF. The DNA for the CDR3 is TGTGCCAGCAGTTATTTTAGCGGGGGGTCCGGTGAGCAGTTCTTC.

V and J are TRBV13 and TRBJ2-5; D possibly corresponds to TRBD2 (6 bases). Trimming removed 6 bases at V and 6 bases at J, with 14 bases between. The CDR3 is 13 residues long. Germline V gives CDR1 PRHDT, CDR2 FYEKMQ (reference sequence). This CDR3 reads CASSTDGGKTQYF. The CDR3 region has the DNA TGTGCCAGCAGTACCGACGGGGGAAAGACCCAGTACTTC.

The chain recombines TRBV14 with TRBJ1-1; D may be TRBD1 (6 bases). The CDR3 is made up of 13 amino acids. From germline, CDR1 is SGHDN and CDR2 FVKESK. V was trimmed by 3 bases and J by 6 bases, leaving 11 bases between them. The DNA of the CDR3 is TGTGCCAGCAGCCAGTTTGGGGGCTCTGAAGCTTTCTTT. This sequence encodes CASSQFGGSEAFF.

The chain recombines TRBV15 with TRBJ1-4, with unresolved D. The V gene's germline CDR1 is LNHNV and CDR2 YYDKDF (reference sequence). V dropped 3 bases and J dropped 5 bases, with 16 bases sitting between them. The CDR3 runs 16 residues. DNA of the CDR3: TGTGCCACCAGCAGGCCCGGGAGGGCTGACAATGAAAAACTGTTTTTT. This translates into CATSRPGRADNEKLFF.

This chain links TRBV2 with TRBJ2-7; TRBD1 agrees at 7 bases. CDR1 is SNHLY and CDR2 is FYNNEI in the germline V gene. The CDR3 loop spans 13 amino acids. Trimming took 10 bases from V and 5 from J; bases not matched to a gene: 11. CDR3: CAILARGGDEQYF. In nucleotides, the CDR3 is TGTGCCATCCTTGCGCGAGGGGGCGACGAGCAGTACTTC.

V gene TRBV28 combines with J gene TRBJ2-5; TRBD1 matches at 8 bases. In germline, CDR1 is MDHEN, CDR2 SYDVKM. The CDR3 length is 14 residues. V dropped 7 bases and J dropped 4; count of bases not matched to a gene: 8. This chain's CDR3 is CASKKRTGSETQYF. The CDR3 DNA reads TGTGCCAGCAAAAAAAGGACAGGGTCAGAGACCCAGTACTTC. Full variable domain (outside the CDR3, taken from reference TRBV28 and TRBJ2-5): DVKVTQSSRYLVKRTGEKVFLECVQDMDHENMFWYRQDPGLGLRLIYFSYDVKMKEKGDIPEGYSVSREKKERFSLILESASTNQTSMYLCASKKRTGSETQYFGPGTRLLVL.

The chain links TRBV2 to TRBJ2-3; a weak D match, TRBD2 (6 bases). V was clipped by 5 bases and J by 2 bases, with 14 bases between them. Looked up from germline, CDR1 is SNHLY and CDR2 is FYNNEI. This CDR3 is 15 amino acids long. The CDR3 sequence is CASSILRDSTDTQYF. DNA of the CDR3: TGTGCCAGCAGTATTCTTCGGGACTCCACAGATACGCAGTATTTT. Using reference TRBV2 and TRBJ2-3 for the parts outside the CDR3, the full variable domain is EPEVTQTPSHQVTQMGQEVILRCVPISNHLYFYWYRQILGQKVEFLVSFYNNEISEKSEIFDDQFSVERPDGSNFTLKIRSTKLEDSAMYFCASSILRDSTDTQYFGPGTRLTVL.

This chain links TRBV5-6 with TRBJ2-3; TRBD2 is a possible D gene (5 bases). In germline, CDR1 is SGHDT, CDR2 YYEEEE. This CDR3 region has 13 residues. The germline V and J ends were trimmed by 7 bases and 1 base, with 10 bases remaining between them. The DNA of the CDR3 is TGTGCCAGCGGGTCCGGGGGCACAGATACGCAGTATTTT. Protein: CASGSGGTDTQYF. The full variable domain, completed using reference TRBV5-6 and TRBJ2-3, is DAGVTQSPTHLIKTRGQQVTLRCSPKSGHDTVSWYQQALGQGPQFIFQYYEEEERQRGNFPDRFSGHQFPNYSSELNVNALLLGDSALYLCASGSGGTDTQYFGPGTRLTVL.

This chain uses TRBV27 with TRBJ2-7; 8 nucleotides align to TRBD2. CDR1 MNHEY and CDR2 SMNVEV come from the germline V gene (reference sequence). The CDR3 extends over 15 amino acids. V was pared by 6 bases and J by 2 bases, with 9 bases of the junction left unmatched. The CDR3 nucleotides read TGTGCCAGCAGCCAAACAATAGCGGGGACCTACGAGCAGTACTTC. This codes for CASSQTIAGTYEQYF.

This clone was seen a handful of times. CDR3 coding DNA: TGTGCCAGCAGCCCCGGAGATTCCTACGAGCAGTACTTC. Translation gives CASSPGDSYEQYF. The chain is built from TRBV9 and TRBJ2-7; D remains ambiguous. The CDR3 extends over 13 amino acids. The germline V gene encodes CDR1 SGDLS and CDR2 YYNGEE. V lost 4 bases, J lost 1 base, and 9 bases lay in between.

The gene calls are TRBV23-1 and TRBJ2-2, with D unresolved. TRBV23-1 is flagged as an ORF with uncertain function. There are 16 residues in the CDR3. Between the trimmed V and J ends, which lost 2 bases and 6 bases, there was a span of 16 bases. CDR3 nucleotides: TGCGCCAGCAGTCAAGAGGATCCCACTAAGGCCGGGGAGCTGTTTTTT. Translated: CASSQEDPTKAGELFF.